This TCR beta chain was recovered during a study of glioma-infiltrating T cells after dendritic cell vaccination. Study in general: Patients had newly diagnosed or recurrent glioblastoma and received dendritic cell vaccines.

The time point is: after dendritic cell vaccination, including at tumor progression/relapse. PBMC sampling occurred before vaccination, two weeks after the third dose, and at progression. The CDR3 is 13 residues long. V was cut by 3 bases and J by 1 base, with 7 bases left in between. The V gene's germline CDR1 is SGHNT and CDR2 YYREEE (reference sequence). Up to about 2 ug genomic DNA was used for TCRB CDR3 amplification. Assay: immunoSEQ multiplex PCR; the TCRdb copy retains only in-frame clones and omits some. The data show roughly 80,000 clones, around 90% seen once. In the case of this clone: The identical CDR3 is also encoded by other nucleotide sequences in the sample.

The source was blood, collected after dendritic cell vaccination. This rearrangement joins TRBV5-4 to TRBJ1-1; no clear D. The clonotype originates from a human donor with glioblastoma. The CDR3 reads CASSWSGNTEAFF. DNA of the CDR3: TGTGCCAGCAGCTGGTCCGGGAACACTGAAGCTTTCTTT.